These 23 T cell receptor beta chains share one sample of origin, sequenced in a study of T cell repertoires in cytomegalovirus infection (dated by TCRdb to about 2019). Antigen specificity for these receptors is unknown. Instrument on record: Illumina HiSeq 1500. TCRdb's own reprocessing of the public reads used fastp at Q25 and MiXCR and kept productive beta chains. Here each entry gathers all rows of one CDR3 protein and keeps the most common genes and DNA. The sample contains some 940,000 distinct CDR3 sequences, less than 40% of them found a single time. In total, the top ten clones hold roughly 13% of the sample. The sample's treatment or condition label is to be understood as: in vitro stimulation with specific CMV peptide epitopes to enrich CMV-specific T cells. The starting material was cultured CD8+ T cells from PBMCs, obtained from culture after CMV antigen stimulation. These receptors all stem from a human donor in good health (CMV status not recorded). Some clones in this sample may be carry-over from other donors' samples.

V and J are TRBV2 and TRBJ1-2; no reliable D call. The CDR3 loop spans 13 amino acids. Trimming left V 2 bases short and J 4 bases short, with 8 bases between. CDR1 is SNHLY, CDR2 FYNNEI, per germline. DNA of the CDR3: TGTGCCAGCAGTGAAAGGCGGGCCTATGGCTACACCTTC. Translating gives CASSERRAYGYTF.

This clonotype was picked up a small number of times. This chain connects TRBV12-3 or TRBV12-4 to TRBJ2-1, with D possibly matching TRBD2 (5 bases). The CDR3 is 15 residues long. V was clipped by 0 bases and J by 4 bases, with 10 bases between them. CDR3 amino acids: CASSLAPGLYNEQFF. In DNA form, the CDR3 reads TGTGCCAGCAGTTTAGCGCCCGGACTGTACAATGAGCAGTTCTTC.

This chain links TRBV4-1 with TRBJ2-1; maybe TRBD2 (6 bases). The germline CDR1 and CDR2 sequences are MGHRA and YSYEKL. There are 16 residues in the CDR3. The V and J ends lost 1 base and 2 bases respectively, with 12 bases between them. The CDR3 spells CASSQVEGSAYNEQFF. The CDR3 bases are TGCGCCAGCAGCCAAGTGGAGGGGTCGGCCTACAATGAGCAGTTCTTC.

The DNA of the CDR3 is TGTGCCAGAAACGGGGCCGGGACAGGGGGTTACGGGGAGCTGTTTTTT. Amino acid sequence: CARNGAGTGGYGELFF. This sequence joins TRBV2 and TRBJ2-2, with 11 bases fitting TRBD1. The CDR3 runs to 16 residues. The germline CDR1 and CDR2 sequences are SNHLY and FYNNEI. J gave up 7 bases and V 9 bases, and 13 bases lay outside the gene matches.

Only a few counts were recorded for this clonotype. CDR3 bases: TGTGCCAGCAGTCCGACCCCCGACAGACTATCGAATGAAAAACTGTTTTTT. This encodes CASSPTPDRLSNEKLFF. This chain uses TRBV6-5 with TRBJ1-4; maybe TRBD1 (5 bases). With 5 bases removed from V and 5 bases from J, the gap between germline ends came to 21 bases. This CDR3 has 17 amino acids. CDR1 and CDR2 (germline): MNHEY, SVGAGI.

This clonotype turned up a few times. The chain is built from TRBV11-1 and TRBJ1-1, with 8 bases aligning to TRBD1. J lost 4 bases, V lost 6 bases, and 10 bases had no gene match. The CDR3 covers 15 residues. Germline lookup yields CDR1 SGHAT and CDR2 FQDESV (reference sequence). In DNA, the CDR3 is TGTGCCAGCAGGCCCGGGCAGGGGGCCGTCACTGAAGCTTTCTTT. Protein product: CASRPGQGAVTEAFF.

This clonotype was observed a few times. The chain couples TRBV27 to TRBJ2-2, with D tentatively TRBD2 (7 bases). The CDR3 has 16 amino acids. The ends were cut back, 5 bases at V and 5 bases at J, with 18 bases in the middle. The germline CDR1 and CDR2 sequences are MNHEY and SMNVEV (reference sequence). This CDR3 reads CASSPPLGGRTGELFF. DNA of the CDR3: TGTGCCAGCAGTCCCCCTTTGGGGGGGCGGACCGGGGAGCTGTTTTTT.

J is TRBJ2-7 and V is TRBV9, with TRBD1 as a possible D gene (6 bases). The CDR3 is 15 amino acids. CDR1 and CDR2 (germline): SGDLS, YYNGEE. V was shortened by 0 bases and J by 1 base, with 11 bases between the two germline ends. The CDR3 DNA sequence: TGTGCCAGCAGCGTAGCAGGGGTCGGATCCTACGAGCAGTACTTC. Translating it yields CASSVAGVGSYEQYF.

V gene TRBV4-1 combines with J gene TRBJ2-1; D is ambiguous. CDR1 and CDR2 (germline): MGHRA, YSYEKL. The CDR3 is 14 amino acids. Trimming left V 4 bases short and J 8 bases short, with 15 bases between. Here the CDR3 reads CASSPLTLQDEQFF. For the CDR3, the DNA is TGCGCCAGCAGCCCTCTGACCCTCCAGGATGAGCAGTTCTTC.

This clonotype came up a few times. V gene TRBV7-6 combines with J gene TRBJ1-5; no clear D gene. V lost 1 base and J 1 base, leaving 8 bases between the germline ends. The CDR3 consists of 15 residues. Germline-derived CDR1 and CDR2 are SGHVS and FNYEAQ. The CDR3 reads CASSLEHGSNQPQHF. CDR3 nucleotides: TGTGCCAGCAGCTTAGAGCATGGGAGCAATCAGCCCCAGCATTTT.

This chain connects TRBV15 to TRBJ2-7; a possible D gene is TRBD1 (6 bases). The CDR3 covers 12 residues. Germline CDR1 reads LNHNV; CDR2 reads YYDKDF (reference sequence). The germline V and J ends were trimmed by 11 bases and 4 bases, with 15 bases remaining between them. CDR3 protein: CAGPPQGYEQYV. DNA for the CDR3: TGTGCCGGGCCTCCACAGGGTTACGAGCAGTACGTC.

This clonotype was seen at least ten times. The genes are TRBV7-6 and TRBJ1-1; possible D gene TRBD1, 5 bases. The length of the CDR3 is 12 residues. Looked up from germline, CDR1 is SGHVS and CDR2 is FNYEAQ. V was trimmed by 8 bases and J by 4 bases, leaving 11 bases between them. The CDR3 loop reads CASRGMGTEAFF. In nucleotides, the CDR3 is TGTGCCAGCCGGGGGATGGGCACTGAAGCTTTCTTT.

This clonotype was seen a handful of times. The chain uses TRBV6-6 and TRBJ2-2, with 9 bases fitting TRBD2. The J segment lost 4 bases and the V segment lost 6 bases, leaving 6 bases of the junction unmatched. The V gene's germline CDR1 is MNHNY and CDR2 SVGAGI (reference sequence). The CDR3 totals 15 residues. Written as DNA, the CDR3 is TGTGCCAGCAGCCGCGGGGGGGCGGGCACCGGGGAGCTGTTTTTT. It yields the protein CASSRGGAGTGELFF.

V is TRBV7-6 and J is TRBJ1-4, with no clear D. The CDR3 length is 13 residues. Germline CDR1 SGHVS, CDR2 FNYEAQ. Trimming left V 5 bases short and J 6 bases short, with 10 bases between. Here the CDR3 DNA reads TGTGCCAGCAGCCCCCTAGTCCATGAAAAACTGTTTTTT. Protein: CASSPLVHEKLFF.

The chain has TRBV15 and TRBJ2-2, with a tentative D call TRBD2 (6 bases). In germline, CDR1 is LNHNV, CDR2 YYDKDF (reference sequence). V was shortened by 1 base and J by 7 bases, with 10 bases between the two germline ends. The CDR3 is 14 amino acids. The chain's CDR3 is CATSRGRDGGELFF. For the CDR3, the DNA is TGTGCCACCAGCAGAGGGAGGGACGGCGGGGAGCTGTTTTTT.

The chain uses TRBV12-3 or TRBV12-4 and TRBJ1-2; 8 bases map to TRBD1. V gave up 7 bases and J gave up 6 bases; unmatched junction bases: 7. This CDR3 contains 13 residues. The CDR3 is CASTLTDRDGYTF. In nucleotides, the CDR3 is TGTGCCAGCACCTTAACGGACAGGGATGGCTACACCTTC.

A remark on this clonotype: Mismatch with germline at one junction end may stem from a read error. The V and J genes are TRBV7-9 and TRBJ2-7, with D perhaps matching TRBD1 (5 bases). This CDR3 spans 13 amino acids. Germline-derived CDR1 and CDR2 are SEHNR and FQNEAQ (reference sequence). The CDR3: CTSSLPGSYEQYF. CDR3 nucleotide sequence: TGTACCAGCAGCTTACCAGGGTCCTACGAGCAGTACTTC.

This clonotype was observed a few times. This sequence joins TRBV7-9 and TRBJ2-7; TRBD1 is a possible D gene (7 bases). This CDR3 contains 14 residues. V lost 5 bases and J lost 3, with 14 bases in between. Germline CDR1 is SEHNR and CDR2 is FQNEAQ (reference sequence). The CDR3 DNA reads TGTGCCAGCAGCCCGCGGGACAGAATCTACGAGCAGTACGTC. Encoded protein: CASSPRDRIYEQYV.

This clonotype was seen many times. J is TRBJ1-5 and V is TRBV18; D unresolved. Trimming removed 6 bases at V and 12 bases at J, with 15 bases between. The CDR3 is 12 residues long. Germline V gene lookup returns CDR1 KGHSH and CDR2 LQKENI. The CDR3 loop is CASSPRRGVQHF. The CDR3 coding sequence is TGTGCCAGCTCCCCCCGACGAGGAGTCCAGCATTTT.

CDR3 bases: TGTGCCAGCAGCTCTCATCCCTCAACGCCCTATGGCTACACCTTC. Protein sequence: CASSSHPSTPYGYTF. V and J are TRBV7-6 and TRBJ1-2; D not resolved. The V gene lost 4 bases and the J gene lost 4 bases, with 16 bases spanning the gap. This CDR3 has 15 amino acids. Per the germline V gene, CDR1 is SGHVS and CDR2 is FNYEAQ.

J is TRBJ2-3 and V is TRBV12-3 or TRBV12-4, with TRBD2 matching over 10 bases. This CDR3 contains 16 residues. Trimming removed 5 bases from V and 1 base from J; junction bases left unmatched: 6. This CDR3 is CASSNLLAGGTDTQYF. CDR3 coding DNA: TGTGCCAGCAGTAACCTCCTAGCGGGGGGCACAGATACGCAGTATTTT.

In regard to this clonotype: A much larger clone differs by one base, so this may be a read error. The rearrangement uses TRBV7-3 and TRBJ2-3; 11 nucleotides match TRBD2. The CDR3 totals 15 residues. The V segment lost 4 bases and the J segment 8 bases; nucleotides outside the gene matches: 8. Germline values: CDR1 SGHTA, CDR2 FQGTGA. The chain's CDR3 is CASSSSGGFAGTQYF. The CDR3 bases are TGTGCCAGCAGCTCTAGCGGGGGGTTCGCAGGTACGCAGTATTTT. The full variable domain, its missing parts supplied by reference TRBV7-3 and TRBJ2-3, is GAGVSQTPSNKVTEKGKYVELRCDPISGHTALYWYRQSLGQGPEFLIYFQGTGAADDSGLPNDRFFAVRPEGSVSTLKIQRTERGDSAVYLCASSSSGGFAGTQYFGPGTRLTVL.

The chain uses TRBV7-8 and TRBJ2-5; D is undetermined. Germline CDR1 is SGHVS and CDR2 is FQNEAQ. The V end was cut by 4 bases, the J end by 2 bases, with 14 bases between. CDR3 length: 15 residues. CDR3 amino acids: CASSSLEKIQETQYF. The DNA of the CDR3 is TGTGCCAGCAGCTCCCTCGAGAAGATTCAAGAGACCCAGTACTTC.